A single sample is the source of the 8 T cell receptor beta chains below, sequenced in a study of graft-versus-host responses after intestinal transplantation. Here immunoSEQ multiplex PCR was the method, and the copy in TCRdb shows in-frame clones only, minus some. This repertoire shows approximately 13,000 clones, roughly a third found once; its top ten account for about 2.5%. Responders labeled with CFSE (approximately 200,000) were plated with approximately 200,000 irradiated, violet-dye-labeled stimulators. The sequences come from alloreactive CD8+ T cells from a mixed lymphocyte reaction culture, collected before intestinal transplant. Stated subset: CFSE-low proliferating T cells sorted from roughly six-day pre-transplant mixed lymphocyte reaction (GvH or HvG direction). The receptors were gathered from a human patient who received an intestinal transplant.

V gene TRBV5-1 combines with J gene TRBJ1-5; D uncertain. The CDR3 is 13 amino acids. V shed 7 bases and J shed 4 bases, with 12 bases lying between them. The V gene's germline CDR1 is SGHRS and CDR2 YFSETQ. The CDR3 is CASYDVGNQPQHF. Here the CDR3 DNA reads TGCGCCAGCTACGACGTGGGGAATCAGCCCCAGCATTTT.

CDR3 sequence: CAWTSPAGELFF. CDR3 coding DNA: TGTGCCTGGACTAGCCCGGCCGGGGAGCTGTTTTTT. The chain recombines TRBV30 with TRBJ2-2; possible D gene TRBD2, 5 bases. V was cut by 4 bases and J by 6 bases, with 9 bases left in between. The CDR3 spans 12 residues. Germline CDR1 GTSNPN, CDR2 SVGIG (reference sequence).

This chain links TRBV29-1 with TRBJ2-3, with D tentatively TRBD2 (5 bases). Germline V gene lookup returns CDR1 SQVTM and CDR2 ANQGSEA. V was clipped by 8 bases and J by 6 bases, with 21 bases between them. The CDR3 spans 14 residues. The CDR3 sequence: CSITERFLGDTQYF. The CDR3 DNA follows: TGCAGCATCACGGAGCGGTTCCTAGGGGATACGCAGTATTTT.

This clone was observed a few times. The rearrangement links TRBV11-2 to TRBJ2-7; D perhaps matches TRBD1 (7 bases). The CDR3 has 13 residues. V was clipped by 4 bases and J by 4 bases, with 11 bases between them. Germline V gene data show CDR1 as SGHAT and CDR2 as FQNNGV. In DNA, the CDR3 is TGTGCCAGCAGCTCCTCAGGGGGGTACGAGCAGTACTTC. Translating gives CASSSSGGYEQYF. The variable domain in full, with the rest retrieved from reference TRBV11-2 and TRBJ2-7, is EAGVAQSPRYKIIEKRQSVAFWCNPISGHATLYWYQQILGQGPKLLIQFQNNGVVDDSQLPKDRFSAERLKGVDSTLKIQPAKLEDSAVYLCASSSSGGYEQYFGPGTRLTVT.

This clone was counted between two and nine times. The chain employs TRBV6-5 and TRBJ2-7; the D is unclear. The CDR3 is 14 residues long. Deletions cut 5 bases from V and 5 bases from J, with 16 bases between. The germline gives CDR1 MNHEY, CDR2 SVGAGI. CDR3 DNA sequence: TGTGCCAGCAGTGTGACGGGCTGGGCGCACGAGCAGTACTTC. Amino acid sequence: CASSVTGWAHEQYF.

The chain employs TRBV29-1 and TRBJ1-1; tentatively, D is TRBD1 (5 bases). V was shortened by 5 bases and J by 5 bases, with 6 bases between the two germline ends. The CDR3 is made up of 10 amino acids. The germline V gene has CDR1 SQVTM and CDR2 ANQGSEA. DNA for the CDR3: TGCAGCGTTTGGGGGACTGAAGCTTTCTTT. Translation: CSVWGTEAFF.

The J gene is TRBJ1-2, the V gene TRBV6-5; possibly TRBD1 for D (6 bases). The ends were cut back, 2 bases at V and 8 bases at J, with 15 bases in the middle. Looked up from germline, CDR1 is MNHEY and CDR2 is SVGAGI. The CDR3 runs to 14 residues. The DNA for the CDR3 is TGTGCCAGCAGTTACGGGCAGGGGACTTGGGGCTACACCTTC. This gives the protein CASSYGQGTWGYTF.

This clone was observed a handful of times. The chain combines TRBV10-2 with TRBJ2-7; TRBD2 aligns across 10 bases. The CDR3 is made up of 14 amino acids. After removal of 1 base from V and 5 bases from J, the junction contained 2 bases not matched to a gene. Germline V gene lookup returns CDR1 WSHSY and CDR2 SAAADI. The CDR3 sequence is CASSEWLAGDEQYF. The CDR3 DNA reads TGCGCCAGCAGTGAGTGGCTAGCGGGGGACGAGCAGTACTTC.